A single sample is the source of the 8 T cell receptor beta chains below, sequenced in a study of CD8 T cells in ankylosing spondylitis. Study-wide results and limits: Among TCR beta sequences, a motif of eight highly homologous variants appeared characteristic of ankylosing spondylitis blood.

The antigens these receptors bind are not known. TCRdb re-derived calls from the 5' RACE reads in MiXCR, one entry per CDR3 protein. The sample lists more than 500,000 distinct CDR3 sequences, about 5% occurring once. The sequenced sample consisted of blood, either unsorted or a sorted T cell fraction (not recorded which). The receptors shown here come from a male donor with ankylosing spondylitis.

The sample holds many counts of this clonotype. The rearrangement links TRBV5-5 to TRBJ1-2, with D unclear. This CDR3 spans 14 amino acids. V was pared by 0 bases and J by 7 bases, with 13 bases between. Germline CDR1 reads SGHKS; CDR2 reads YYEKEE (reference sequence). Here the CDR3 DNA reads TGTGCCAGCAGCTTGGGGCAGATGTCTGGTGGCTACACCTTC. It encodes CASSLGQMSGGYTF. The full variable domain, its missing parts supplied by reference TRBV5-5 and TRBJ1-2, is DAGVTQSPTHLIKTRGQQVTLRCSPISGHKSVSWYQQVLGQGPQFIFQYYEKEERGRGNFPDRFSARQFPNYSSELNVNALLLGDSALYLCASSLGQMSGGYTFGSGTRLTVV.

This clonotype has ten or more counts. The J gene is TRBJ1-6, the V gene TRBV5-1; D is possibly TRBD1 (5 bases). Trimming took 5 bases from V and 5 from J, leaving 17 bases between them. From germline, CDR1 is SGHRS and CDR2 YFSETQ. The CDR3 totals 16 residues. CDR3 protein: CASRDHRGFDNSPLHF. Here the CDR3 DNA reads TGCGCCAGCAGAGACCACCGGGGGTTCGATAATTCACCCCTCCACTTT. Filled out from reference TRBV5-1 and TRBJ1-6, the complete variable domain reads KAGVTQTPRYLIKTRGQQVTLSCSPISGHRSVSWYQQTPGQGLQFLFEYFSETQRNKGNFPGRFSGRQFSNSRSEMNVSTLELGDSALYLCASRDHRGFDNSPLHFGNGTRLTVT.

In this sample, this clonotype turned up many times. The chain is built from TRBV7-2 and TRBJ2-7; maybe TRBD1 (7 bases). V shed 10 bases and J shed 7 bases, with 23 bases lying between them. The CDR3 totals 14 residues. The germline CDR1 and CDR2 sequences are SGHTA and FQGNSA. The CDR3 DNA is TGTGCCACCCCCAGCCCGACAGGGACTGGGGAGCAGTACTTC. It codes for CATPSPTGTGEQYF.

V and J are TRBV2 and TRBJ1-1; D not resolved. V lost 4 bases to trimming and J lost 3 bases, with 15 bases between them. CDR1 and CDR2 from the germline V gene are SNHLY and FYNNEI. CDR3 length equals 15 residues. CDR3 residues: CASSVRGSSYTEAFF. Here the CDR3 DNA reads TGTGCCAGCAGTGTACGGGGAAGTTCGTACACTGAAGCTTTCTTT.

As for this clonotype: This clone may be a read error of a much larger clone one base away. This is likely a read error, given that the CDR3 carries no conserved phenylalanine or tryptophan at its end. J is TRBJ2-6 and V is TRBV5-1, with a tentative D call TRBD1 (6 bases). The CDR3 covers 14 residues. Germline V lookup: CDR1 SGHRS, CDR2 YFSETQ. Trimming pared 7 bases from V and 2 bases from J, leaving 10 bases between. CDR3 protein: CASGKGAGANVLTS. CDR3 DNA: TGCGCCAGCGGGAAGGGGGCTGGGGCCAACGTCCTGACTTCC.

This clonotype was recorded at least ten times. This rearrangement joins TRBV6-1 to TRBJ2-1; a weak D match, TRBD1 (6 bases). Trimming took off 6 bases at V and 8 bases at J, with 17 bases between the two ends. The germline V gene encodes CDR1 MNHNS and CDR2 SASEGT. This CDR3 contains 14 residues. The CDR3 DNA follows: TGTGCCAGCAGCAAAATCACAGGGAGCGATGAGCAGTTCTTC. It codes for CASSKITGSDEQFF.

This clonotype was recorded at least ten times. This chain uses TRBV7-9 with TRBJ2-2, with D possibly called TRBD1 or TRBD2 (5 bases each). Germline V gives CDR1 SEHNR, CDR2 FQNEAQ (reference sequence). The CDR3 totals 17 residues. The ends were cut back, 0 bases at V and 4 bases at J, with 15 bases in the middle. The CDR3 loop is CASSLAPGRARTGELFF. Written as DNA, the CDR3 is TGTGCCAGCAGCTTAGCACCGGGACGGGCCCGCACCGGGGAGCTGTTTTTT.

There are many counts of this clonotype. J is TRBJ2-3 and V is TRBV4-3; the D call may be TRBD1 or TRBD2 (5 bases each). V shed 3 bases and J shed 5 bases, with 15 bases lying between them. The CDR3 spans 15 residues. The germline CDR1 and CDR2 sequences are LGHNA and YSLEER. The CDR3 sequence: CASSHSGTRQDTQYF. In nucleotides, the CDR3 is TGCGCCAGCAGCCATTCCGGGACCCGGCAAGATACGCAGTATTTT.